This T cell receptor beta chain was captured by sequencing in a study of spatial heterogeneity in lung cancer. Study-wide results and limits: Tumors with more nonsynonymous mutations had more expanded intratumoral alpha and beta TCRs. When ubiquitous and regional expanded TCRs were counted, their numbers tracked ubiquitous and regional nonsynonymous mutations, respectively.

Germline loops: CDR1 SNHLY, CDR2 FYNNEI. The germline V and J ends were trimmed by 7 bases and 3 bases, with 9 bases remaining between them. The CDR3 covers 12 residues. TCRdb analysed the 5' RACE reads with MiXCR anew, one entry per CDR3 protein. The sample yields some 14,000 distinct CDR3 sequences, more than 3% seen once. This clonotype has a count of ten or more. Its specificity is not known. As for time point: sample taken at primary tumor resection. The chain couples TRBV2 to TRBJ1-1, with D tentatively TRBD1 (6 bases). The sequence was collected from a male donor with early-stage non-small cell lung cancer. The input for sequencing was lung tumor tissue, taken at surgery. The CDR3 region is CASKSGDTEAFF. The CDR3 DNA is TGTGCCAGCAAATCAGGGGACACTGAAGCTTTCTTT. Variable domain in full (rest from reference TRBV2 and TRBJ1-1): EPEVTQTPSHQVTQMGQEVILRCVPISNHLYFYWYRQILGQKVEFLVSFYNNEISEKSEIFDDQFSVERPDGSNFTLKIRSTKLEDSAMYFCASKSGDTEAFFGQGTRLTVV.